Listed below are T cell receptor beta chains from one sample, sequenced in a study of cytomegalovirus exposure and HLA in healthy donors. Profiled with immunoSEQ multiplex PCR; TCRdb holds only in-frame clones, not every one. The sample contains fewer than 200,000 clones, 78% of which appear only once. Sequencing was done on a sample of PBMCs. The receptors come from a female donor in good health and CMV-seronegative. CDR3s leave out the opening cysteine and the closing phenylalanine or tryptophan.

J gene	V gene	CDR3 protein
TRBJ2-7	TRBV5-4	ASSSKLGLAPYEQY
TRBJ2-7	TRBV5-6	ASSLRREQY
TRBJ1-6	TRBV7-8	ASSLVQGHNSPLH
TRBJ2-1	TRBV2	ASSRQALQDYNEQF
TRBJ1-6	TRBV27	ASRDFSRRSPLH
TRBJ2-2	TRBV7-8	ASSHEGLAGGWWNTGELF
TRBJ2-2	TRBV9	ASTGVTGELF
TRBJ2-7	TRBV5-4	ASSLDRGTLEQY
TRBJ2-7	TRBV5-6	ASSFFYAVAAPKDEQY
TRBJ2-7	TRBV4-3	ASSPQGQAEQY
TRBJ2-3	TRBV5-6	ASSLVIGQGWTDTQY
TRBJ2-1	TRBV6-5	ASSSESSYNEQF
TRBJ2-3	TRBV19	ASSIRRADTQY
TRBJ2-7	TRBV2	ASRGGLAGIYEQY
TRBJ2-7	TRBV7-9	ASSLVGGHYEQY
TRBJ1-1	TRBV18	ASSPKLAEAF
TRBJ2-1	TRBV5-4	ASSLGGRLGNEQF
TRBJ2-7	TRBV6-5	ASSPKAGGLGEQY
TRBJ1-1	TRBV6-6	ASKTPGQGNTEAF
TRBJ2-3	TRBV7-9	ASSLITGTADTQY
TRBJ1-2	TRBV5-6	ASSLGDREGYGYT
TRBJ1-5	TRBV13	ASSLGSGQGASQPQH
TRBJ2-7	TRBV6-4	ASRGCSRGWSYEQY
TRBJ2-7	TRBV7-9	ASSSLTGSSYEQY
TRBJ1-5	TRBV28	ASGQDSNQPQH
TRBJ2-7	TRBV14	ASSPAGGFREQY
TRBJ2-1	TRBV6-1	ASTLQRGLGEQF
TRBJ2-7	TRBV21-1	ASSMGRDRGPYEQY
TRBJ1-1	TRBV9	ASSFHPGSEAF